The present T cell receptor (beta chain) was sequenced within a study of T cell changes during pregnancy in multiple sclerosis. Repertoires were generated with immunoSEQ multiplex PCR, while TCRdb's copy carries only in-frame clones and drops some. Here the sample spans around 75,000 clones, 94% being singletons. V shed 1 base, J shed 9 bases, and the junction held 5 bases outside the gene matches. Germline assignment: CDR1 SGHNT and CDR2 YYREEE (reference sequence). There are 15 residues in the CDR3. The chain employs TRBV5-4 and TRBJ2-1; 12 nucleotides agree with TRBD2. This specimen was CD4+ T cells from peripheral blood mononuclear cells, taken after pregnancy. This receptor was obtained from a female donor with multiple sclerosis, enrolled in a pregnancy study. This CDR3 is CASSLTSGRFSEQFF. The CDR3 bases are TGTGCCAGCAGCTTGACTAGCGGGAGGTTTAGTGAGCAGTTCTTC. The full variable domain, in which reference TRBV5-4 and TRBJ2-1 provide the parts outside the CDR3, is ETGVTQSPTHLIKTRGQQVTLRCSSQSGHNTVSWYQQALGQGPQFIFQYYREEENGRGNFPPRFSGLQFPNYSSELNVNALELDDSALYLCASSLTSGRFSEQFFGPGTRLTVL.